These T cell receptor beta chains were read from a single sample in a study of OX40 agonist ivuxolimab in advanced cancers. Profiled with immunoSEQ multiplex PCR; TCRdb holds only in-frame clones, not every one. The sample records around 60,000 clones, 82% being singletons. This material consisted of CD4+ or CD8+ T cells sorted from blood, taken in a trial of the OX40 agonist ivuxolimab. Receptor source: an adult with an advanced solid tumor such as melanoma, head and neck, liver or kidney cancer. Each CDR3 is given with its conserved first and last residue. Each record gives: D gene, V gene, J gene, clone size, CDR3 DNA, CDR3 protein. D genes are given only for firm matches. Clone size is stated in some rows and not others, as once, few, many or a class when expanded.

-	TRBV30	TRBJ2-7	once	TGTGCCTGGAGTCAGGAGGGCCCCTACGAGCAGTACTTC	CAWSQEGPYEQYF
TRBD1	TRBV5-1	TRBJ2-7	-	TGCGCCAGCAGCCTCGGGACAGCGCTTCGGGAGCAGTACTTC	CASSLGTALREQYF
TRBD1	TRBV30	TRBJ1-1	-	TGTGCCTGGAGTGTACTCAATTCCGGGACAGGGGTCCATGAAGCTTTCTTT	CAWSVLNSGTGVHEAFF
-	TRBV11-3	TRBJ2-1	few	TGTGCCAGCAGCGCGGACTACCACAATGAGCAGTTCTTC	CASSADYHNEQFF
TRBD1	TRBV19	TRBJ1-5	-	TGTGCCAGTAGTGCACGCGGGACAGGGTTGACCGGGCAGCCCCAGCATTTT	CASSARGTGLTGQPQHF
-	TRBV28	TRBJ1-2	once	TGTGCCAGCAGTTTTTTCAGGTACTTGGACCAGTCATATGGCTACACCTTC	CASSFFRYLDQSYGYTF
-	TRBV19	TRBJ1-1	-	TGTGCCAGTGCACAGAACTACTACCTCGGGAACACTGAAGCTTTCTTT	CASAQNYYLGNTEAFF
-	TRBV19	TRBJ1-3	-	TGTGCCAGTAGGGCTTCGGGACTGTTTGGAAACACCATATATTTT	CASRASGLFGNTIYF
-	TRBV5-1	TRBJ1-4	-	TGCGCCAGCAGCTTGGAGCCGGGGACTAATGAAAAACTGTTTTTT	CASSLEPGTNEKLFF
TRBD2	TRBV6-1	TRBJ2-7	-	TGTGCCAGCAGTGTCGCTAGCGGGGGTTACGAGCAGTACTTC	CASSVASGGYEQYF
-	TRBV18	TRBJ2-7	-	TGTGCCAGCTCACCTCTCTCTTCCGGGACTAGCCAGGGGGCCGAGCAGTACTTC	CASSPLSSGTSQGAEQYF
-	TRBV28	TRBJ1-2	-	TGTGCCAGCAGGCCTGCACTTAACTATGGCTACACCTTC	CASRPALNYGYTF
TRBD1	TRBV18	TRBJ1-2	-	TGTGCCAGCTCACCTCTCCCCGTTCCGGGACAGGACTATGGCTACACCTTC	CASSPLPVPGQDYGYTF
-	TRBV29-1	TRBJ1-2	few	TGCAGCGTCCAGGGATTTTCGGGGTATGGCTACACCTTC	CSVQGFSGYGYTF
TRBD1	TRBV6-6	TRBJ1-5	once	TGTGAGATCTATGGACAGGGCTATAGCAATCAGCCCCAGCATTTT	CEIYGQGYSNQPQHF
-	TRBV5-4	TRBJ1-5	few	TGTGCCAGCAGCTTCGGGCAAAATCAGCCCCAGCATTTT	CASSFGQNQPQHF
TRBD2	TRBV7-6	TRBJ2-1	-	TGTGCCAGCAGCTTCGCTAGGCTAGCGGGATACAATGAGCAGTTCTTC	CASSFARLAGYNEQFF
-	TRBV2	TRBJ1-5	-	TGTGCCAGCGACCGAACAGGGAATCAGCCCCAGCATTTT	CASDRTGNQPQHF
-	TRBV19	TRBJ1-2	-	TGTGCCAGTAGTCCGACTAGGGGCAGGGGTTACTATGGCTACACCTTC	CASSPTRGRGYYGYTF
TRBD1	TRBV6-6	TRBJ1-5	-	TGTGCCAGCAGTAAACAGGGGGCTAACAATCAGCCCCAGCATTTT	CASSKQGANNQPQHF
-	TRBV7-3	TRBJ2-3	-	TGTGCACTCGGGGCAGGGGAAAAAGATACGCAGTATTTT	CALGAGEKDTQYF
-	TRBV11-3	TRBJ2-7	once	TGTGCCAGCAGCTTTGGGGTTGACGAGCAGTACTTC	CASSFGVDEQYF
-	TRBV12-2	TRBJ1-6	-	TGTGCAAGTCGCTTTAATGGGGGCAGCAATAATTCACCCCTCCACTTT	CASRFNGGSNNSPLHF
TRBD1	TRBV29-1	TRBJ1-1	-	TGCAGCGTTGAAGATGGACAGGACACTGAAGCTTTCTTT	CSVEDGQDTEAFF
-	TRBV19	TRBJ1-3	-	TGTGCCAGTAGTATCCGAGACTTGAGCTCTGGAAACACCATATATTTT	CASSIRDLSSGNTIYF
TRBD2	TRBV9	TRBJ2-3	-	TGTGCCAGCAGCGTAAGCGGGGGGGCTGGAGATACGCAGTATTTT	CASSVSGGAGDTQYF
-	TRBV5-1	TRBJ2-4	-	TGCGCCAGCAGCTTGTGGCAGGCCAAAAACATTCAGTACTTC	CASSLWQAKNIQYF
-	TRBV27	TRBJ1-4	-	TGTGCCAGCAGTTCTCAGGAGTCGGGGTATGAAAAACTGTTTTTT	CASSSQESGYEKLFF
-	TRBV30	TRBJ1-1	medium-sized	TGTGCCTGGAGTGAAGGGGCACCGGGTAGAGCTTTCTTT	CAWSEGAPGRAFF
TRBD1	TRBV29-1	TRBJ1-2	-	TGCAGCGTCGGAACAGGGGGCTTTGACTATGGCTACACCTTC	CSVGTGGFDYGYTF
-	TRBV6-6	TRBJ1-1	-	TGTGCCAGCAACGAGGACAGTGTGAACACTGAAGCTTTCTTT	CASNEDSVNTEAFF
-	TRBV11-3	TRBJ2-1	-	TGTGCCAGCAGCTTAGATGCAGTAAGAGGGGATGAGCAGTTCTTC	CASSLDAVRGDEQFF
TRBD1	TRBV14	TRBJ1-6	few	TGTGCCAGCAGCCCCCGACAGGGATACTCACCCCTCCACTTT	CASSPRQGYSPLHF
-	TRBV7-9	TRBJ1-2	few	TGTGCCAGCAGCCCCGACACGTATGGCTACACCTTC	CASSPDTYGYTF
-	TRBV19	TRBJ1-5	-	TGTGCCAGCACGAACCGCCCCGGCTTATATAGCAATCAGCCCCAGCATTTT	CASTNRPGLYSNQPQHF
TRBD1	TRBV5-1	TRBJ2-3	-	TGCGCCAGCAGCGCCGGGACAGGGGGTGGAGATACGCAGTATTTT	CASSAGTGGGDTQYF
-	TRBV29-1	TRBJ2-7	-	TGCAGCGTTGACACATCCTACGAGCAGTACTTC	CSVDTSYEQYF
-	TRBV19	TRBJ1-4	-	TGTGCCAGTAAAAGGACAGCTTATTCAACTAATGAAAAACTGTTTTTT	CASKRTAYSTNEKLFF
TRBD1	TRBV28	TRBJ2-7	-	TGTGCCAGCAGTTCCACGGGACAGGGTCTCTACGAGCAGTACTTC	CASSSTGQGLYEQYF
-	TRBV4-3	TRBJ2-1	-	TGCGCCAGCAGCCGAAAACAGGGCTCTGAGCAGTTCTTC	CASSRKQGSEQFF
-	TRBV21-1	TRBJ2-1	-	TGTGCCAGCAGCAATCGTGGATACAATGAGCAGTTCTTC	CASSNRGYNEQFF
TRBD2	TRBV29-1	TRBJ2-3	-	TGCAGCGTGGGGACTAGCGGGACAACAGATACGCAGTATTTT	CSVGTSGTTDTQYF
TRBD2	TRBV7-6	TRBJ2-1	-	TGTGCCAGCGCCGGGACTAGCGGATACAATGAGCAGTTCTTC	CASAGTSGYNEQFF
-	TRBV7-2	TRBJ2-7	-	TGTGCCAGCAGCTTCGCTCTGGGCGGGGACCGCTACGAGCAGTACTTC	CASSFALGGDRYEQYF
-	TRBV6-5	TRBJ2-3	-	TGTGCCAGCAGTTACCTTGTGGGTGTCGGCACAGATACGCAGTATTTT	CASSYLVGVGTDTQYF
TRBD2	TRBV2	TRBJ2-2	-	TGTGCCAGCAGTGAAGCGCGGGGGGGACTAGCGGGAGTGAACACCGGGGAGCTGTTTTTT	CASSEARGGLAGVNTGELFF
TRBD1	TRBV5-1	TRBJ2-2	-	TGCGCCAGCAGCTTCCAGGGGGCCGGGACCACCGGGGAGCTGTTTTTT	CASSFQGAGTTGELFF
TRBD1	TRBV7-9	TRBJ1-2	few	TGTGCCAGCAGCTCACTCGGGACAGGGCGGGGTAACTATGGCTACACCTTC	CASSSLGTGRGNYGYTF
TRBD2	TRBV6-6	TRBJ2-3	-	TGTGCCAGCAACGGACTAGGACCTAGCACAGATACGCAGTATTTT	CASNGLGPSTDTQYF
-	TRBV7-2	TRBJ2-3	-	TGTGCCAGCAGCACCCGTACAGGGACAGATACGCAGTATTTT	CASSTRTGTDTQYF
-	TRBV7-2	TRBJ2-7	-	TGTGCCAGCAGCTTAAGAAGGGTAGACGAGCAGTACTTC	CASSLRRVDEQYF